Listed below are T cell receptor beta chains from one sample, sequenced in a study of blood T cell repertoires in COVID-19. Using immunoSEQ multiplex PCR, the repertoire was profiled, and TCRdb retains in-frame clones only, with some absent. The sample has over 20,000 clones, under 90% seen once. Specimen: peripheral blood. These receptors all come from a human donor in a cohort sampled during active COVID-19. Both conserved end residues are part of each CDR3. Each record gives: D gene, J gene, clone size, V gene, CDR3 DNA, CDR3 protein. The D gene is left open where the match is weak. Part of the rows lack a size; the others show once, few, many or a class for expanded clones.

TRBD1 TRBJ1-2 few TRBV7-8 TGTGCCAGCAGCTTAGGGACAGGAAGCTCCTATGGCTACACCTTC CASSLGTGSSYGYTF
- TRBJ2-2 - TRBV7-2 TGTGCCAGCAGCCAACATAGACAGAACACCGGGGAGCTGTTTTTT CASSQHRQNTGELFF
- TRBJ2-2 - TRBV28 TGTGCCAGCAGTTATGGGGGGGCGAGGACCGGGGAGCTGTTTTTT CASSYGGARTGELFF
- TRBJ1-6 - TRBV18 TGTGCCAGCTCACCCCAGGATAATTCACCCCTCCACTTT CASSPQDNSPLHF
TRBD2 TRBJ2-7 - TRBV5-6 TGTGCCAGCAGCGCCGAAACTAGCGGGGGCGCCTACGAGCAGTACTTC CASSAETSGGAYEQYF
- TRBJ2-3 - TRBV24-1 TGTGCCACCAGTGATTTGTCATCGGCTAGCAGTAACACAGATACGCAGTATTTT CATSDLSSASSNTDTQYF
TRBD2 TRBJ2-7 - TRBV7-2 TGTGCCAGCAGCTTAGGCCAGACTAGCGGTTACGAGCAGTACTTC CASSLGQTSGYEQYF
- TRBJ1-1 - TRBV6-6 TGTGCCAGCGGTCCCGGACGAGGGGCTTTCTTT CASGPGRGAFF
TRBD2 TRBJ2-1 - TRBV14 TGTGCCAGCAGCCACCCGGGACTAGCGGGAGGGTCCTACAATGAGCAGTTCTTC CASSHPGLAGGSYNEQFF
- TRBJ2-7 once TRBV6-2/TRBV6-3 TGTGCCAGCAGTGAGGGTTTCGGGTCCTCCTACGAGCAGTACTTC CASSEGFGSSYEQYF
TRBD2 TRBJ2-7 - TRBV19 TGTGCCAGTAGTACTAGCGGGGGGCCCACCTACGAGCAGTACTTC CASSTSGGPTYEQYF
TRBD1 TRBJ1-5 - TRBV30 TGTGCCTGGAGTCTCACCCGACAGGGGGATCAGCCCCAGCATTTT CAWSLTRQGDQPQHF
- TRBJ2-7 - TRBV5-6 TGTGCCAGCAGCAATACGGGTCGCTACGAGCAGTACTTC CASSNTGRYEQYF
TRBD1 TRBJ1-1 - TRBV12-5 TGTGCTAGTGGTTTCTTAACAGGGGGATACACTGAAGCTTTCTTT CASGFLTGGYTEAFF
TRBD1 TRBJ1-4 - TRBV20-1 TGCAGTGCTAGTCTGTTCCAGGGGGTTGTGACTAATGAAAAACTGTTTTTT CSASLFQGVVTNEKLFF
- TRBJ1-2 - TRBV5-1 TGCGCCAGCGGCCCGGGAGAGGGCTATGGCTACACCTTC CASGPGEGYGYTF
- TRBJ1-1 - TRBV9 TGTGCCAGCAGCGTAATAGCCGGGGGGGTCGTGAACACTGAAGCTTTCTTT CASSVIAGGVVNTEAFF
- TRBJ2-3 - TRBV7-3 TGTGCCAGCAGCTTAACCAGTGCAGATACGCAGTATTTT CASSLTSADTQYF
- TRBJ2-7 - TRBV7-8 TGTGCCAGCAGCTTAGTCTGGGGGGTCGGATCCTACGAGCAGTACTTC CASSLVWGVGSYEQYF
TRBD1 TRBJ1-2 - TRBV5-1 TGCGCCAGCAGCCCGCTGGGACAGGGGTGGGGCTACACCTTC CASSPLGQGWGYTF
- TRBJ1-1 - TRBV12-3/TRBV12-4 TGTGCCAGCAGTTCCTACAGGACCGAAGAAGCTTTCTTT CASSSYRTEEAFF
- TRBJ1-5 once TRBV10-3 TGTGCCATCAGTGACAGGGCGGATCAGCCCCAGCATTTT CAISDRADQPQHF
TRBD1 TRBJ1-1 - TRBV30 TGTGCCGGCGGGAACAGGGGATGGATGAACACTGAAGCTTTCTTT CAGGNRGWMNTEAFF
- TRBJ1-6 - TRBV7-2 TGTGCCAGCAGCTTAGTGGGTGGGGGAGGAAATTCACCCCTCCACTTT CASSLVGGGGNSPLHF
TRBD1 TRBJ1-4 - TRBV28 TGTGCCAGCAGGGAGACAGGGATGGGAGAAAAACTGTTTTTT CASRETGMGEKLFF
- TRBJ1-2 - TRBV28 TGTGCCAGCGGCCCGCCGGCGGGGGCGGGTGGCTATGGCTACACCTTC CASGPPAGAGGYGYTF
TRBD1 TRBJ1-1 - TRBV28 TGTGCCAGCAGTTTACCCGGGACAGCGAACACTGAAGCTTTCTTT CASSLPGTANTEAFF
- TRBJ1-3 - TRBV6-5 TGTGCCAGCAGGCAGGGTGCTGCTGGAAACACCATATATTTT CASRQGAAGNTIYF
- TRBJ2-5 - TRBV6-6 TGTGCCAGCAGCCCCGAGGGGGGGGAAGAGACCCAGTACTTC CASSPEGGEETQYF
TRBD1 TRBJ2-1 - TRBV4-3 TGCGCCAGCAGCCAAGATGGGGGACAGGGGGAGGAGCAGTTCTTC CASSQDGGQGEEQFF
- TRBJ1-5 few TRBV4-2 TGTGCCAGCAGCCAAGATTCAGGTCGCGGGAATAGCAATCAGCCCCAGCATTTT CASSQDSGRGNSNQPQHF
TRBD1 TRBJ2-6 - TRBV6-1 TGTGCCAGCAGTCAAGCCGGGACAGGGTCTGGGGCCAACGTCCTGACTTTC CASSQAGTGSGANVLTF
- TRBJ2-1 - TRBV4-3 TGCGCCAGCAGCCAAGGACTAGGACCCTACAATGAGCAGTTCTTC CASSQGLGPYNEQFF
TRBD1 TRBJ1-6 - TRBV12-3/TRBV12-4 TGTGCCAGCAGTTTCAACAGGGGGGCCCTCCACTTT CASSFNRGALHF
- TRBJ2-7 - TRBV5-1 TGCGCCAGCAGCTTGTCACAGGGTATCGGCGAGCAGTACTTC CASSLSQGIGEQYF
TRBD2 TRBJ2-1 - TRBV5-1 TGCGCCAGCAGCCGTGGGACTAGCGGGAGGGCCGATTATACCCGGGAGCAGTTCTTC CASSRGTSGRADYTREQFF
- TRBJ1-5 - TRBV28 TGTGCCAGCAGTTTATGGTCGGGGCCCCAGCATTTT CASSLWSGPQHF
- TRBJ1-4 - TRBV10-2 TGCGCCAGCAGTGAGGAGGGGACTTCCCTAAAACTGTTTTTT CASSEEGTSLKLFF
TRBD1 TRBJ2-7 once TRBV5-8 TGTGCCAGCAGCAAGGGACAGGGAGATTACGAGCAGTACTTC CASSKGQGDYEQYF